This is a list of T cell receptor beta chains from one sample in a study of T cell repertoires in cytomegalovirus infection. No antigen has been assigned to these receptors. MiXCR was run by TCRdb on the reads, yielding one entry per CDR3 protein. The repertoire holds 900,000 to 950,000 distinct CDR3 sequences, approximately 32% seen once, with roughly 13% in the top ten. Sequencing used cultured CD8+ T cells from PBMCs, obtained from culture after CMV antigen stimulation. The receptor source for this set is a human donor in good health (CMV status not recorded). Some clones in this sample may be carry-over from other donors' samples. Each CDR3 is given with its conserved first and last residue. A D gene is named only where the DNA matches it firmly. Expanded clones are given a class, and other clones once, few, many or no size at all.

clone size | CDR3 length | D gene | J gene | V gene | CDR3 protein | CDR3 DNA
- | 18 | - | TRBJ1-2 | TRBV7-8 | CASSLQKAVGQSIYGYTF | TGTGCCAGCAGCTTACAAAAAGCCGTTGGACAGAGCATCTATGGCTACACCTTC
once | 14 | - | TRBJ2-3 | TRBV27 | CASRSEGYADTQYF | TGTGCCAGTCGGTCCGAGGGGTACGCAGATACGCAGTATTTT
few | 17 | TRBD1 | TRBJ1-5 | TRBV19 | CASSPAATGTGDPPQHF | TGTGCCAGTAGTCCTGCCGCAACCGGGACAGGTGATCCGCCCCAGCATTTT
- | 15 | TRBD1 | TRBJ2-2 | TRBV2 | CASLIFRGSTGELFF | TGTGCCAGCCTAATTTTCAGGGGGTCCACCGGGGAGCTGTTTTTT
once | 15 | - | TRBJ1-5 | TRBV28 | CASQPPVLSNQPQHF | TGTGCCAGCCAGCCCCCAGTTCTTAGCAATCAGCCCCAGCATTTT
many | 14 | TRBD1 | TRBJ2-4 | TRBV7-2 | CASSRGQGAYIQYF | TGTGCCAGCAGCCGGGGACAGGGGGCGTACATTCAGTACTTC
- | 14 | - | TRBJ1-4 | TRBV7-2 | CASSLTASGEKLFF | TGTGCCAGCAGCTTGACAGCCTCGGGAGAAAAACTGTTTTTT
- | 16 | - | TRBJ1-5 | TRBV10-3 | CAISELGSFGNQPQHF | TGTGCCATCAGTGAGTTGGGGAGCTTCGGCAATCAGCCCCAGCATTTT
once | 15 | - | TRBJ1-5 | TRBV28 | CASSREAGWHQPRHF | TGTGCCAGCAGTCGGGAGGCAGGCTGGCATCAGCCCCGGCATTTT
- | 16 | - | TRBJ1-4 | TRBV5-1 | CASSLIWGDLLEKLFF | TGCGCCAGCAGCTTGATTTGGGGGGACCTCTTAGAAAAACTGTTTTTT
- | 15 | TRBD1 | TRBJ2-7 | TRBV6-8 | CASRTGQGPSYEQYF | TGTGCCAGCAGAACGGGACAGGGACCTTCCTACGAGCAGTACTTC
- | 16 | TRBD2 | TRBJ2-1 | TRBV7-9 | CASSPPSGGVPDEQFF | TGTGCCAGCAGTCCCCCTAGCGGGGGGGTACCTGATGAGCAGTTCTTC
- | 14 | - | TRBJ1-1 | TRBV19 | CASSYGGRRTEAFF | TGTGCCAGTAGTTATGGGGGCCGGCGAACTGAAGCTTTCTTT
- | 18 | TRBD1 | TRBJ1-3 | TRBV3-1 | CASSQEGQGLVPGNTIYF | TGTGCCAGCAGCCAAGAGGGACAGGGACTGGTCCCTGGAAACACCATATATTTT
- | 14 | - | TRBJ2-1 | TRBV12-5 | CASGLFSGNNEQFF | TGTGCTAGTGGTTTGTTTAGCGGTAACAATGAGCAGTTCTTC
- | 15 | TRBD2 | TRBJ2-3 | TRBV10-3 | CAISYSGGPTDTQYF | TGTGCCATCAGTTATAGCGGGGGACCCACAGATACGCAGTATTTT
- | 17 | - | TRBJ2-2 | TRBV19 | CATFRKKTGGWTGELFF | TGTGCCACCTTCAGAAAGAAAACGGGCGGATGGACCGGGGAGCTGTTTTTT